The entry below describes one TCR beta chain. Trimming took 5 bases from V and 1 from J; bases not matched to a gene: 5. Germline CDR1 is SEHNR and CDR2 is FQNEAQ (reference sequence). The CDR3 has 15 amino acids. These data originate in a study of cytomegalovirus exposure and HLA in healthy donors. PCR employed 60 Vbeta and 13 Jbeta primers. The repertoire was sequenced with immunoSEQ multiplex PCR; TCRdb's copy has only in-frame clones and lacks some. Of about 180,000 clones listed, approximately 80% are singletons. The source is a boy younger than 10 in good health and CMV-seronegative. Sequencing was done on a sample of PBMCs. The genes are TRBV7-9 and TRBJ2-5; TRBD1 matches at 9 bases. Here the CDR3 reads CASSPGTGSQETQYF. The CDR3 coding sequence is TGTGCCAGCAGCCCGGGGACAGGGTCCCAAGAGACCCAGTACTTC.